Listed below are T cell receptor beta chains from one sample, sequenced in a study of CD8+ T cells in alopecia areata. Only in-frame clones appear in the TCRdb table, and some are missing; sequencing was by immunoSEQ multiplex PCR. Here the sample spans roughly 170,000 clones, about 60% being singletons. Sequenced here: CD8+ T cells sorted from blood, sampled at week 24, from a patient treated with tofacitinib. The receptors were sampled from a human donor with alopecia areata. CDR3s leave out the opening cysteine and the closing phenylalanine or tryptophan. Rows give clone size only sometimes, using once, few, many, or a class for an expanded clone.

v_call,clone_size,j_call,cdr3_aa
TRBV6-5,NA,TRBJ2-3,ASSFQRGGSTDTQY
TRBV30,once,TRBJ2-7,AWSGGPPYEQY
TRBV9,NA,TRBJ1-4,ASSVGRTTNEKLF
TRBV4-2,NA,TRBJ2-1,ASSPVAESSYNEQF
TRBV13,NA,TRBJ2-4,ASSLRQAKNIQY
TRBV9,NA,TRBJ1-5,ASSASSAAQPQH
TRBV4-1,few,TRBJ1-1,ASSQVPRAEAF
TRBV27,few,TRBJ1-2,ASRPGGDYGYT
TRBV27,NA,TRBJ2-2,ASSLSPSGVTGELF
TRBV29-1,NA,TRBJ2-4,SVEEDMAKNIQY
TRBV25-1,NA,TRBJ1-2,ASSDGYRYGYT
TRBV4-1,once,TRBJ2-3,ASSQNLAGDTDTQY
TRBV29-1,few,TRBJ2-2,SVVGGSTGELF
TRBV11-2,NA,TRBJ2-7,ASSLGTVGPSYEQY
TRBV27,NA,TRBJ1-1,ASSVRTGTEAF
TRBV6-5,few,TRBJ1-5,ASSYGQGNQPQH
TRBV7-8,NA,TRBJ2-6,ASSLGRLGRSGANVLT
TRBV6-1,few,TRBJ2-1,ASSEVVRNNEQF
TRBV10-3,NA,TRBJ2-6,AISERSPRWGTSSGANVLT
TRBV29-1,NA,TRBJ2-3,SVDGSPASGGRDTQY
TRBV4-1,NA,TRBJ2-5,ASSHPKASGKETQY
TRBV30,once,TRBJ1-2,AWSSSSGTPYGYT
TRBV6-5,few,TRBJ1-6,ASTRDQYNSPLH
TRBV5-6,NA,TRBJ1-5,ASSLYRTSHQPQH
TRBV13,NA,TRBJ1-3,ASSAGPSSGNTIY
TRBV6-5,few,TRBJ2-5,ASSYSIQPPETQY
TRBV29-1,few,TRBJ1-2,SVTGQGANYGYT
TRBV7-9,NA,TRBJ2-3,ASNQKGADTQY
TRBV29-1,few,TRBJ1-1,SVVSANTEAF
TRBV6-5,NA,TRBJ2-1,ASSYSGGGEQF
TRBV7-9,few,TRBJ2-3,ASSTGDTQY
TRBV9,few,TRBJ2-7,ASSVDDSYEQY
TRBV11-2,NA,TRBJ2-2,ASRLNTGELF
TRBV2,few,TRBJ2-3,ASSTLALDTQY
TRBV25-1,NA,TRBJ2-2,ASKWDPSPGELF
TRBV15,NA,TRBJ2-3,ATTPAGGTDTQY
TRBV30,once,TRBJ2-7,AWSDRDDEQY